This T cell receptor (beta chain) was sequenced during a study of blood T cells in healthy people across ages. The germline CDR1 and CDR2 sequences are SGHDT and YYEEEE. This CDR3 has 16 residues. Trimming stripped 4 bases from V and 0 bases from J, with 14 bases between. Combining a sample-barcoded 5' primer with a J-beta primer mix, a second PCR ran for about 6 to 12 cycles. TCRdb passed the 5' RACE reads through MiXCR, listing each CDR3 protein once. Here the sample spans about 560,000 distinct CDR3 sequences, 27% being singletons. The data were also submitted as part of a second study, on T cells of mothers and their children. That report adds: RNA was extracted, and all of it went into cDNA synthesis at roughly 1.4 ug per 15 ul. Thymic selection molds TCR recombination output in much the same way for related pairs as for unrelated pairs. No persistent microchimeric T cell clones were detected.

This chain uses TRBV5-6 with TRBJ2-1; D possibly corresponds to TRBD2 (6 bases). The sample consisted of blood. The clonotype comes from a boy aged 2 to 10 in good health. CDR3 coding DNA: TGTGCCAGCAGCCAATTTCGGGGGAGCTCCTACAATGAGCAGTTCTTC. It encodes CASSQFRGSSYNEQFF.